This T cell receptor beta chain was profiled in a study of tumor-infiltrating lymphocytes in localized non-small cell lung cancer. Produced via immunoSEQ multiplex PCR; TCRdb's table is partial and in-frame only. The repertoire holds around 10,000 clones, with about two thirds as singletons. Sequencing was performed on lung tumor tissue. The receptor was derived from a human donor with non-small cell lung cancer.

CDR3 sequence: CASSWTGGNSPLHF. The CDR3, as DNA: TGTGCCAGCAGTTGGACAGGGGGAAATTCACCCCTCCACTTT. V gene TRBV2 combines with J gene TRBJ1-6, with 10 nucleotides matching TRBD1. The CDR3 contains 14 residues. Trimming at V came to 5 bases and at J to 7 bases, leaving 2 bases not matched to a gene. Germline values: CDR1 SNHLY, CDR2 FYNNEI. Using reference TRBV2 and TRBJ1-6 for the parts outside the CDR3, the full variable domain is EPEVTQTPSHQVTQMGQEVILRCVPISNHLYFYWYRQILGQKVEFLVSFYNNEISEKSEIFDDQFSVERPDGSNFTLKIRSTKLEDSAMYFCASSWTGGNSPLHFGNGTRLTVT.